This is a list of T cell receptor beta chains from one sample in a study of vaccination effects on CD4 cells after COVID-19. No cognate antigen is known for these TCRs. The protocol was immunoSEQ multiplex PCR, while the TCRdb copy is restricted to in-frame clones and leaves out a portion. Among 21,000 or so clones, nearly 75% were seen once, and the ten largest hold 30% to 45%. The sequencing here drew on CD4+ T cells from PBMCs cultured with a peptide pool, taken before COVID-19 vaccination. These receptors all come from a human donor who had a prior SARS-CoV-2 infection. The conserved cysteine and the conserved F or W are not part of the CDR3 here.

v_call,cdr3_aa
TRBV4-3,ASSQGLRGRDGLGNQPQH
TRBV12-3/TRBV12-4,ASRQTGFEKLF
TRBV11-2,ASSSTAGSYEQY
TRBV11-3,ASSLSGTSYNEQF
TRBV13,ASSRLGGALYGYT
TRBV5-1,ASSPLPGGTETQY
TRBV10-3,AIKLASTDTQY
TRBV7-9,ASSWYQETQY
TRBV5-8,ASSRDRDNSPLH
TRBV4-2,ASSQDVSGQHLNTEAF
TRBV18,ASSQQEGSSYEQY
TRBV11-3,ASSSQGALSYEQY
TRBV29-1,SVSWGLAYNEQF
TRBV7-3,ASSLAGQNEQF
TRBV15,ATSSSREPTDTQY
TRBV9,ASSARGREQF
TRBV6-5,ASRDTGYNEQF
TRBV7-8,ASSPRTGYEQY
TRBV2,ASTEDRGFTVNEKLF
TRBV10-3,AISDWTSGQETQY
TRBV5-1,ASSPLTSGGSVEQF
TRBV5-1,ASSLATGLNTEAF
TRBV4-1,ASSPARLAGADTQY
TRBV5-6,ASSEPGRRSSGANVLT
TRBV30,AWSSPGITSTDTQY
TRBV9,ASSVEGGRSEQY
TRBV12-3/TRBV12-4,ASSRTSTDTQY
TRBV7-2,ASSPQTAYNEQF
TRBV27,ALIRLVTDTQY
TRBV10-3,AINGPEGGYT
TRBV9,ASSASTGTSGSPRVTQY
TRBV7-8,ASSLSTMPDTQY
TRBV9,ASSAGQGLAF
TRBV30,ACSNRVSGNTIY
TRBV6-5,ASSRQGNTEAF
TRBV11-3,ASSSTVSPDTQY
TRBV5-1,ASSWGTPNTGELF
TRBV4-2,ASSLEVLAFSGNTIY
TRBV18,ASSPQGRDTEAF
TRBV11-2,ASSQGGTSVYEQY
TRBV5-4,ASSQTSVNEQF